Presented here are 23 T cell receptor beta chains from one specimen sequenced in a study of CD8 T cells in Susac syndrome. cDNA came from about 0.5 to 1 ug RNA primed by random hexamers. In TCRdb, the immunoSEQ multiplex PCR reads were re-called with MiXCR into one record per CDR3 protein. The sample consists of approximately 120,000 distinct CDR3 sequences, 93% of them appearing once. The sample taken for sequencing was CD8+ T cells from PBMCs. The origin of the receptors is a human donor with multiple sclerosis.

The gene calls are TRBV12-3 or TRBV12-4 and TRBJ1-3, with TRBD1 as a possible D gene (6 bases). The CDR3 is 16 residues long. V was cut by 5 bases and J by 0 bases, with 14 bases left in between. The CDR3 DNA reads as TGTGCCAGCAGTCCTACAGGGCTGGCCTCTGGAAACACCATATATTTT. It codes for CASSPTGLASGNTIYF.

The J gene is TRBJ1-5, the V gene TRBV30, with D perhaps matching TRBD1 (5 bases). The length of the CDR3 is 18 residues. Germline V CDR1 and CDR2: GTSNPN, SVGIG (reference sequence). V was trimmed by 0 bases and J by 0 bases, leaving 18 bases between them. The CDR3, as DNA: TGTGCCTGGAGTGTTTCTTCTAGACAGCTACATAGCAATCAGCCCCAGCATTTT. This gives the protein CAWSVSSRQLHSNQPQHF.

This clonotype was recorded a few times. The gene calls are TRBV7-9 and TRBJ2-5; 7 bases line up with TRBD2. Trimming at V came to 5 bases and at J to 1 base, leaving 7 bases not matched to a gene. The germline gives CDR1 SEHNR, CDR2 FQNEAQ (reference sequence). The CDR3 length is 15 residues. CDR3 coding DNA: TGTGCCAGCAGCCGGGGGGTGCATCTCCAAGAGACCCAGTACTTC. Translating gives CASSRGVHLQETQYF.

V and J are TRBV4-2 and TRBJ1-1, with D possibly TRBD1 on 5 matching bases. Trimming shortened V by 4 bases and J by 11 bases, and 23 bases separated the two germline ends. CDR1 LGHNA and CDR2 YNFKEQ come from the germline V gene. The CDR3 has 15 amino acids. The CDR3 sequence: CASSPLVRDDSGAFF. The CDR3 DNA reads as TGTGCCAGCAGCCCTCTAGTCCGGGACGACAGCGGGGCTTTCTTT.

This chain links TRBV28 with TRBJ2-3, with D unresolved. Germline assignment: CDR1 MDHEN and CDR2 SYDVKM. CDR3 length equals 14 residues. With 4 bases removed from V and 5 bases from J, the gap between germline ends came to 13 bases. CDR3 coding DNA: TGTGCCAGCAGTTCCGGACGCGAGGTAGATACGCAGTATTTT. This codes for CASSSGREVDTQYF.

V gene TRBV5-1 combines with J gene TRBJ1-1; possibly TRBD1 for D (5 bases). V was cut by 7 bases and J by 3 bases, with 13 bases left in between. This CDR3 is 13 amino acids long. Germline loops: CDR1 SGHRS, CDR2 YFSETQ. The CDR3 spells CASCSGEDTEAFF. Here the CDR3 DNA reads TGCGCCAGCTGCTCGGGGGAGGACACTGAAGCTTTCTTT.

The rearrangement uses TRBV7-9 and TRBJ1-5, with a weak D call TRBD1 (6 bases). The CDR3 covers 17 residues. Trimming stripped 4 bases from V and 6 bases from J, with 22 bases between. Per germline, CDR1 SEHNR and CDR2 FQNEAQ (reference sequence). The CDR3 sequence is CASSSIGGRGGPQPQHF. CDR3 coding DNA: TGTGCCAGCAGCTCAATCGGGGGCCGCGGTGGTCCTCAGCCCCAGCATTTT.

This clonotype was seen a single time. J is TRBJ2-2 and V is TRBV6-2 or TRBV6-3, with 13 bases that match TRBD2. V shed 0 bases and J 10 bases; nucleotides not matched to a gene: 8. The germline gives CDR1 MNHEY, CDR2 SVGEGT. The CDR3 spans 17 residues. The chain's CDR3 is CASSYSSLAGGPEELFF. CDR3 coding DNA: TGTGCCAGCAGTTACTCGTCACTAGCGGGGGGGCCTGAGGAGCTGTTTTTT.

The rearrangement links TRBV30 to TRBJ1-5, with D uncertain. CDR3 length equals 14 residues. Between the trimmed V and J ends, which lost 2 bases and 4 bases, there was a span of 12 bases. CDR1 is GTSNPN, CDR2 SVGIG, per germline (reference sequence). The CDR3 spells CAWSTTSSNQPQHF. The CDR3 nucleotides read TGTGCCTGGAGTACCACGAGCTCTAATCAGCCCCAGCATTTT.

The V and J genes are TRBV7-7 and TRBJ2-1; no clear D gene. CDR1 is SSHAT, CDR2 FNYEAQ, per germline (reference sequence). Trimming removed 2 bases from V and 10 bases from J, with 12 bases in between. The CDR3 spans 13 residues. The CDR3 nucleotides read TGTGCCAGCAGCTTATCGGGCTCTCGGGAGCAGTTCTTC. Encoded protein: CASSLSGSREQFF.

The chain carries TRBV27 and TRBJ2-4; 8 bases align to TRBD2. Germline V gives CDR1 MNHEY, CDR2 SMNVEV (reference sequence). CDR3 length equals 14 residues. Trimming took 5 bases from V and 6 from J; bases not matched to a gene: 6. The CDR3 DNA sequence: TGTGCCAGCAGTCCCGGGAGGGCGGGAAACATTCAGTACTTC. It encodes CASSPGRAGNIQYF.

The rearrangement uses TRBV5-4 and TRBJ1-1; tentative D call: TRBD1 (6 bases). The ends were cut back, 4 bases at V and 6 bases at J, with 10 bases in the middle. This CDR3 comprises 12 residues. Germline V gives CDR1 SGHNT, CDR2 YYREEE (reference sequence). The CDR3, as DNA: TGTGCCAGCAGCAGTGGACAGTCTGAAGCTTTCTTT. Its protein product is CASSSGQSEAFF.

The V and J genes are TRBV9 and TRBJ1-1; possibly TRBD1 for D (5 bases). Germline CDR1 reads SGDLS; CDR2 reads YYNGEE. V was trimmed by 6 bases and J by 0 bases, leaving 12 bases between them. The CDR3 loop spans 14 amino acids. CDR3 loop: CASTATDMNTEAFF. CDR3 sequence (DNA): TGTGCCAGCACCGCGACAGATATGAACACTGAAGCTTTCTTT.

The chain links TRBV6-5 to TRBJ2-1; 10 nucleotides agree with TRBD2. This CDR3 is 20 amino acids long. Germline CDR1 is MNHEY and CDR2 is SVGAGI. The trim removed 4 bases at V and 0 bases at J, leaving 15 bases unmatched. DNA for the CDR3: TGTGCCAGCAGTTCTCCATCACTAGCGGGGTGGCAACTCTCCTACAATGAGCAGTTCTTC. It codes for CASSSPSLAGWQLSYNEQFF.

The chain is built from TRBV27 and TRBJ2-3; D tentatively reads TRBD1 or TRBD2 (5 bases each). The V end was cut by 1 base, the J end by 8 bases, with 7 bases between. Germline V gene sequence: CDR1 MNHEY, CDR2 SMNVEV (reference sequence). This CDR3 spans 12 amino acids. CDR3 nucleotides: TGTGCCAGCAGTTTATGGGGGAGTACGCAGTATTTT. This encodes CASSLWGSTQYF.

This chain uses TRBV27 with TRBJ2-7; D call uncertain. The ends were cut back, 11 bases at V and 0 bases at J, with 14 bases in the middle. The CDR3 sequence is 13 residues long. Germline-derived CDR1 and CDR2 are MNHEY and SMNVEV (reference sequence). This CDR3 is CAQHGRSSYEQYV. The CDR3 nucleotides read TGTGCCCAGCACGGCAGGAGCTCCTACGAGCAGTACGTC.

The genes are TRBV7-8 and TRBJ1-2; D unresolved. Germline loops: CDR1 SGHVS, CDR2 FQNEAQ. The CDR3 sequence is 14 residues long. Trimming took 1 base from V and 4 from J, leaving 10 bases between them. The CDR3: CASSLGAFGYGYTF. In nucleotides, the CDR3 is TGTGCCAGCAGCTTAGGGGCTTTCGGCTATGGCTACACCTTC.

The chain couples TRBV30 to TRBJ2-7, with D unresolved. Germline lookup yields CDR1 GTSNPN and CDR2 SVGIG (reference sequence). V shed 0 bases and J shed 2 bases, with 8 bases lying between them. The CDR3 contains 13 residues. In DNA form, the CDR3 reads TGTGCCTGGAGTGTAGGTCCAACCTACGAGCAGTACGTC. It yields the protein CAWSVGPTYEQYV.

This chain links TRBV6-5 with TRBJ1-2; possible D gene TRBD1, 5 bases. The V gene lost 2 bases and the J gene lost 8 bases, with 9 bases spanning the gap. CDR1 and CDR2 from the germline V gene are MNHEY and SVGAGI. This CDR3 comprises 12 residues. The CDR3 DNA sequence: TGTGCCAGCAGTTACGGCGAGGGGGGCTACACCTTC. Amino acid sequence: CASSYGEGGYTF.

DNA of the CDR3: TGTGCCAGTAGCTATGACAGGAGCTGGAGGGATACGCAGTATTTT. Its protein is CASSYDRSWRDTQYF. The chain has TRBV19 and TRBJ2-3, with TRBD1 as a possible D gene (6 bases). Looked up from germline, CDR1 is LNHDA and CDR2 is SQIVND (reference sequence). The ends were cut back, 6 bases at V and 6 bases at J, with 19 bases in the middle. The length of the CDR3 is 15 residues.

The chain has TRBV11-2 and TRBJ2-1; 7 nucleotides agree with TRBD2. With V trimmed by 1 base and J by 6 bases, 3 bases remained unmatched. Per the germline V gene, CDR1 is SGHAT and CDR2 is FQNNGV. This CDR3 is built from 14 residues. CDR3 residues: CASSLGGEGNEQFF. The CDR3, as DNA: TGTGCCAGCAGCTTAGGCGGGGAGGGCAATGAGCAGTTCTTC.

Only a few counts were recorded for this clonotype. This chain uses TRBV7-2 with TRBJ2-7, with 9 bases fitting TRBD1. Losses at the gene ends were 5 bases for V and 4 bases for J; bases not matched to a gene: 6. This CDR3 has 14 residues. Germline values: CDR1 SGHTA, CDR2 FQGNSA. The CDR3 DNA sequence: TGTGCCAGCAGCCCACGACAGGGGGGATACGAGCAGTACTTC. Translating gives CASSPRQGGYEQYF.

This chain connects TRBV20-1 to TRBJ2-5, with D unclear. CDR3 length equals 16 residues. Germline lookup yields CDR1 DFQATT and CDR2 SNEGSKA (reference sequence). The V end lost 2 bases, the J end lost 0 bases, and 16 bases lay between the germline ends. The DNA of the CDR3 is TGCAGTGCTAGAAGACGGAATTTCGGATACCAAGAGACCCAGTACTTC. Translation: CSARRRNFGYQETQYF.